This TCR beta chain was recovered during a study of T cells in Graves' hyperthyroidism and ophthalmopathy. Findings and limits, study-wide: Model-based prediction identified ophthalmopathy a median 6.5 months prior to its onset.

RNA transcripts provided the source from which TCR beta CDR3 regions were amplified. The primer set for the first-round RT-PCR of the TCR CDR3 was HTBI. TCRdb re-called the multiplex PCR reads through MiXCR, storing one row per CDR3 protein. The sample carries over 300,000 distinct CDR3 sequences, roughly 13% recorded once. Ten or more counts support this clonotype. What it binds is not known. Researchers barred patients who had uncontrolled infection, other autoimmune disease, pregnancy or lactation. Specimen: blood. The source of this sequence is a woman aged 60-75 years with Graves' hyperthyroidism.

The CDR3 loop is CASSFDGRGGREQYF. CDR3 DNA sequence: TGTGCCAGCAGCTTCGACGGGAGGGGGGGCCGCGAGCAGTACTTC. The chain is built from TRBV5-4 and TRBJ2-7, with 8 bases identical to TRBD2. The CDR3 consists of 15 residues. The junction had 10 bases not matched to a gene; V was cut back by 2 bases and J by 6 bases. Germline CDR1 is SGHNT and CDR2 is YYREEE (reference sequence).